Each of the 19 T cell receptor beta chains below was sequenced from the same sample in a study of OX40 agonist ivuxolimab in advanced cancers. Some clones are missing from TCRdb's copy, which holds only in-frame ones; the method was immunoSEQ multiplex PCR. Seen here are some 75,000 clones, more than 70% observed once, and the top ten hold more than 0.65%. Source: CD4+ or CD8+ T cells sorted from blood, taken in a trial of the OX40 agonist ivuxolimab. Every receptor here comes from an adult with an advanced solid tumor such as melanoma, head and neck, liver or kidney cancer.

This rearrangement joins TRBV18 to TRBJ1-5; D not resolved. Trimming removed 3 bases from V and 2 bases from J, with 17 bases in between. From germline, CDR1 is KGHSH and CDR2 LQKENI. The CDR3 spans 17 residues. CDR3 DNA: TGTGCCAGCTCACCGTATTCCCCCGCCGGGGGCAATCAGCCCCAGCATTTT. Its translation: CASSPYSPAGGNQPQHF.

This chain uses TRBV27 with TRBJ2-1; 10 bases fit TRBD2. The CDR3 has 15 residues. J gave up 15 bases and V 3 bases, and 14 bases lay outside the gene matches. Germline CDR1 reads MNHEY; CDR2 reads SMNVEV (reference sequence). CDR3 sequence (DNA): TGTGCCAGCAGTTTCTTCTCCGGGCTAGCGGGAGATCCGTTCTTC. Translated, it gives CASSFFSGLAGDPFF.

This rearrangement joins TRBV2 to TRBJ2-5; perhaps TRBD1 as D (5 bases). CDR1 is SNHLY, CDR2 FYNNEI, per germline. The germline V and J ends were trimmed by 6 bases and 5 bases, with 10 bases remaining between them. The CDR3 is 12 amino acids. The CDR3 reads CASRSGAETQYF. DNA for the CDR3: TGTGCCAGCAGGAGTGGGGCTGAGACCCAGTACTTC.

This chain joins TRBV29-1 and TRBJ2-3, with 11 bases aligning to TRBD1. Trimming removed 5 bases from V and 6 bases from J; junction bases left unmatched: 13. The CDR3 is 16 residues long. In germline, CDR1 is SQVTM, CDR2 ANQGSEA. The CDR3 here is CSVLYPGQGVGDTQYF. CDR3 in DNA: TGCAGCGTTCTATACCCGGGACAGGGGGTAGGGGATACGCAGTATTTT.

The V and J genes are TRBV6-5 and TRBJ2-3; 7 nucleotides agree with TRBD1. Germline V gene lookup returns CDR1 MNHEY and CDR2 SVGAGI. The length of the CDR3 is 15 residues. The V and J ends lost 2 bases and 5 bases, in that order; junction bases with no gene match: 7. CDR3: CASSYVEGAIDTQYF. DNA for the CDR3: TGTGCCAGCAGTTACGTTGAGGGGGCAATAGATACGCAGTATTTT.

The chain employs TRBV5-1 and TRBJ2-7; 11 bases are shared with TRBD2. CDR1 and CDR2 from the germline V gene are SGHRS and YFSETQ. This CDR3 is built from 15 residues. With 4 bases clipped from V and 3 bases from J, the junction kept 6 bases outside the gene matches. The DNA of the CDR3 is TGCGCCAGCAGCGTACTAGCGGGAGACCACTACGAGCAGTACTTC. Protein product: CASSVLAGDHYEQYF.

J is TRBJ1-4 and V is TRBV15, with 9 bases that match TRBD1. Germline V gene sequence: CDR1 LNHNV, CDR2 YYDKDF (reference sequence). V was pared by 0 bases and J by 7 bases, with 3 bases of the junction left unmatched. CDR3 length: 15 amino acids. The chain's CDR3 is CATSREGQGSEKLFF. The CDR3 bases are TGTGCCACCAGCAGAGAGGGACAGGGTTCTGAAAAACTGTTTTTT.

This rearrangement joins TRBV5-3 to TRBJ2-1; TRBD2 might be the D (6 bases). TRBV5-3 qualifies as an ORF whose function is uncertain. Deletions cut 4 bases from V and 6 bases from J, with 17 bases between. The CDR3 is made up of 15 amino acids. The CDR3 DNA reads TGTGCCAGAAGCCTCCCGGGACTTTACAGCAATGAGCAGTTCTTC. It encodes CARSLPGLYSNEQFF.

The V gene is TRBV5-1, the J gene TRBJ1-2; tentative D call: TRBD1 (5 bases). Germline assignment: CDR1 SGHRS and CDR2 YFSETQ. The CDR3 length is 16 residues. Trimming took 4 bases from V and 4 from J, leaving 20 bases between them. The CDR3 spells CASSLDSHGTRYGYTF. The CDR3 DNA reads TGCGCCAGCAGCCTAGACAGCCACGGCACTCGCTATGGCTACACCTTC.

The chain carries TRBV19 and TRBJ1-2, with a tentative D call TRBD1 (5 bases). Per germline, CDR1 LNHDA and CDR2 SQIVND (reference sequence). V dropped 0 bases and J dropped 4 bases, with 6 bases sitting between them. The CDR3 runs to 13 residues. DNA of the CDR3: TGTGCCAGTAGTATAGACGGGACCTATGGCTACACCTTC. Encoded protein: CASSIDGTYGYTF.

J is TRBJ2-3 and V is TRBV18; D is possibly TRBD1 or TRBD2 (6 bases each). Trimming took off 3 bases at V and 0 bases at J, with 16 bases between the two ends. The CDR3 sequence is 17 residues long. Per germline, CDR1 KGHSH and CDR2 LQKENI. The CDR3 DNA is TGTGCCAGCTCACCTGAGGAGGGGGGACGAAGCACAGATACGCAGTATTTT. Its protein is CASSPEEGGRSTDTQYF.

This clone was observed a single time. The rearrangement uses TRBV5-1 and TRBJ2-3, with TRBD1 matching 7 bases. Germline V lookup: CDR1 SGHRS, CDR2 YFSETQ. V dropped 5 bases and J dropped 4; count of bases not matched to a gene: 7. This CDR3 is 14 amino acids long. CDR3 region: CASRNRGLADTQYF. CDR3 coding DNA: TGCGCCAGCAGAAACAGGGGTTTGGCAGATACGCAGTATTTT.

The chain employs TRBV11-2 and TRBJ1-3, with 7 bases aligning to TRBD1. CDR3 length equals 16 residues. The trim removed 2 bases at V and 7 bases at J, leaving 11 bases unmatched. Per germline, CDR1 SGHAT and CDR2 FQNNGV. Here the CDR3 reads CASSLNRGQGGNTIYF. CDR3 nucleotides: TGTGCCAGCAGCTTAAACAGGGGCCAAGGGGGGAACACCATATATTTT.

As DNA, the CDR3 is TGTGCCAGCTCACCTACGCAGGGTAACTATGGCTACACCTTC. This codes for CASSPTQGNYGYTF. The gene calls are TRBV18 and TRBJ1-2; TRBD1 is a possible D gene (5 bases). This CDR3 contains 14 residues. The germline V gene encodes CDR1 KGHSH and CDR2 LQKENI. V was cut by 3 bases and J by 1 base, with 9 bases left in between.

V gene TRBV11-2 combines with J gene TRBJ2-3; 7 bases match TRBD2. This CDR3 is 14 amino acids long. CDR1 and CDR2 from the germline V gene are SGHAT and FQNNGV. V gave up 1 base and J gave up 4 bases; unmatched junction bases: 2. The chain's CDR3 is CASSLGTSSDTQYF. The CDR3 DNA reads TGTGCCAGCAGCTTAGGGACTAGTTCAGATACGCAGTATTTT.

The chain carries TRBV19 and TRBJ2-7; TRBD2 agrees at 7 bases. Germline CDR1 is LNHDA and CDR2 is SQIVND (reference sequence). J gave up 2 bases and V 5 bases, and 9 bases lay outside the gene matches. The CDR3 is 15 amino acids. CDR3 sequence reads: CASSRDGRGTYEQYF. In DNA, the CDR3 is TGTGCCAGTAGTCGAGATGGGAGGGGTACCTACGAGCAGTACTTC.

The chain recombines TRBV6-1 with TRBJ1-1; no definite D call. The germline CDR1 and CDR2 sequences are MNHNS and SASEGT. CDR3 length equals 14 residues. Deletions cut 4 bases from V and 5 bases from J, with 14 bases between. The CDR3 sequence is CASSVDGFGTEAFF. In nucleotides, the CDR3 is TGTGCCAGCAGTGTGGACGGATTCGGAACTGAAGCTTTCTTT.

CDR3 loop: CASSSMGQGALGYGYTF. The DNA of the CDR3 is TGTGCCAGCAGCTCCATGGGGCAGGGGGCGCTTGGCTATGGCTACACCTTC. The rearrangement links TRBV7-2 to TRBJ1-2; the match to TRBD1 covers 8 bases. V trimming: 4 bases; J trimming: 4 bases; junction bases outside the gene matches: 14. Germline loops: CDR1 SGHTA, CDR2 FQGNSA. CDR3 length: 17 amino acids.

CDR3 residues: CASKTGPSSDTQYF. In DNA, the CDR3 is TGTGCCAGCAAAACAGGGCCTAGCTCAGATACGCAGTATTTT. V is TRBV14 and J is TRBJ2-3; possibly TRBD1 for D (6 bases). The CDR3 is 14 amino acids. The V end was cut by 7 bases, the J end by 4 bases, with 15 bases between. CDR1 and CDR2 from the germline V gene are SGHDN and FVKESK.